The rows below give T cell receptor beta chains drawn from one sample of a study of T cells in narcolepsy. The repertoire was sequenced with immunoSEQ multiplex PCR; TCRdb's copy has only in-frame clones and lacks some. The table records approximately 31,000 clones, more than 80% of them present only once. Material: CD45RA- memory CD4+ T cells from PBMCs. These receptors were obtained from a human donor with narcolepsy. Each CDR3 is given with its conserved first and last residue. A D gene is named only where the DNA matches it firmly. Clone size, where shown, is once, few, many, or a class for clones that have expanded.

j_call d_call clone_size v_call cdr3_aa cdr3_nt
TRBJ2-2 TRBD1 . TRBV5-1 CASSSGQGPGELFF TGCGCCAGCAGCTCGGGACAGGGACCCGGGGAGCTGTTTTTT
TRBJ1-1 . once TRBV10-3 CAISESGFNTEAFF TGTGCCATCAGTGAATCTGGGTTTAACACTGAAGCTTTCTTT
TRBJ2-5 . . TRBV6-1 CASSEAVASGNGETQYF TGTGCCAGCAGTGAAGCCGTTGCAAGCGGAAATGGCGAGACCCAGTACTTC
TRBJ1-2 . . TRBV19 CASSTQLTGARNGYTF TGTGCCAGTAGTACACAGCTAACGGGGGCAAGGAATGGCTACACCTTC
TRBJ2-5 TRBD2 . TRBV9 CASSRSGGFQETQYF TGTGCCAGCAGCCGTAGCGGGGGATTTCAAGAGACCCAGTACTTC
TRBJ2-7 TRBD1 . TRBV6-1 CASRKGDSSYEQYF TGTGCCAGCAGGAAGGGGGACAGCTCCTACGAGCAGTACTTC
TRBJ2-6 TRBD1 . TRBV4-3 CASSQGTGGAGANVLTF TGCGCCAGCAGCCAGGGGACAGGGGGCGCTGGGGCCAACGTCCTGACTTTC
TRBJ1-3 . once TRBV10-1 CASRGDEAGGNTIYF TGCGCCAGCAGAGGGGACGAGGCCGGAGGAAACACCATATATTTT
TRBJ2-5 . . TRBV7-2 CASRLQETQYF TGTGCCAGCAGACTCCAAGAGACCCAGTACTTC
TRBJ1-2 . . TRBV19 CASTAGGFNYGYTF TGTGCCAGTACCGCGGGAGGGTTCAACTATGGCTACACCTTC
TRBJ1-2 . . TRBV6-1 CASILDRGVEGYTF TGTGCCAGCATTCTGGACCGGGGCGTTGAAGGCTACACCTTC
TRBJ2-5 TRBD2 . TRBV5-4 CASSLAGGLQETQYF TGTGCCAGCAGCTTAGCGGGGGGGCTCCAAGAGACCCAGTACTTC
TRBJ1-5 . . TRBV5-1 CASSGEGGNQPQHF TGCGCCAGCAGCGGGGAAGGGGGCAATCAGCCCCAGCATTTT
TRBJ1-3 . . TRBV6-5 CASSAGVGNTIYF TGTGCCAGCTCGGCAGGGGTCGGAAACACCATATATTTT
TRBJ2-1 TRBD1 . TRBV7-3 CASSSASGQAFNEQFF TGTGCCAGCAGCTCGGCCTCGGGACAGGCCTTCAATGAGCAGTTCTTC
TRBJ1-1 . once TRBV7-3 CASSSTPNTEAFF TGTGCCAGCAGCTCAACACCGAACACTGAAGCTTTCTTT
TRBJ1-6 . once TRBV19 CASSRRGEDSPLHF TGTGCCAGTAGTCGGCGGGGGGAGGATTCACCCCTCCACTTT
TRBJ1-2 TRBD1 . TRBV11-2 CASSRAGTGNYGYTF TGTGCCAGCAGCCGGGCAGGGACAGGGAACTATGGCTACACCTTC
TRBJ1-4 . . TRBV15 CATSRGQAGAKLFF TGTGCCACCAGCAGAGGCCAGGCCGGGGCAAAACTGTTTTTT
TRBJ2-7 . . TRBV20-1 CSALQGGEQYF TGCAGTGCCTTACAGGGGGGGGAGCAGTACTTC
TRBJ1-1 . . TRBV2 CASRDPRGNTEAFF TGTGCCAGCAGGGACCCCCGTGGGAACACTGAAGCTTTCTTT
TRBJ1-4 TRBD1 . TRBV30 CAWSVGGYEKLFF TGTGCCTGGAGTGTAGGGGGCTACGAAAAACTGTTTTTT
TRBJ2-4 TRBD1 . TRBV6-5 CASSRDRGSGIQYF TGTGCCAGCAGCCGAGACAGGGGTAGCGGCATTCAGTACTTC